The rows below give T cell receptor beta chains drawn from one sample of a study of PD-L1 blockade in urothelial cancer. The method was immunoSEQ multiplex PCR; TCRdb's version includes in-frame clones alone and lacks a portion of them. The sample records around 26,000 clones, 86% being singletons. Sequencing used PBMCs, obtained around atezolizumab (anti-PD-L1) treatment. These receptors all stem from a man aged 55 to 70 with urothelial cancer. CDR3s include the opening cysteine and the closing phenylalanine or tryptophan. The D gene is left open where the match is weak. The listing skips clone size in some rows; elsewhere it reads once, few, many or a size class.

V gene: TRBV19
D gene: .
clone size: .
J gene: TRBJ1-5
CDR3 protein: CASKETVSNQPQHF
CDR3 DNA: TGTGCCAGTAAGGAAACAGTGAGCAATCAGCCCCAGCATTTT

V gene: TRBV2
D gene: TRBD1
clone size: .
J gene: TRBJ2-7
CDR3 protein: CASSEMGQDYEQYF
CDR3 DNA: TGTGCCAGCAGTGAAATGGGACAGGACTACGAGCAGTACTTC

V gene: TRBV9
D gene: .
clone size: .
J gene: TRBJ1-2
CDR3 protein: CASSVAPGTGYGYTF
CDR3 DNA: TGTGCCAGCAGCGTAGCTCCCGGAACAGGGTATGGCTACACCTTC

V gene: TRBV6-1
D gene: TRBD1
clone size: .
J gene: TRBJ1-1
CDR3 protein: CASRMTGALEAFF
CDR3 DNA: TGTGCCAGCAGAATGACAGGGGCTCTTGAAGCTTTCTTT

V gene: TRBV18
D gene: .
clone size: .
J gene: TRBJ1-3
CDR3 protein: CASSLLDGSSGNTIYF
CDR3 DNA: TGTGCCAGCTCACTTTTGGACGGGAGCTCTGGAAACACCATATATTTT

V gene: TRBV5-6
D gene: TRBD1
clone size: .
J gene: TRBJ1-4
CDR3 protein: CASSLFRDRDEKLFF
CDR3 DNA: TGTGCCAGCAGCTTGTTCCGGGACAGGGACGAAAAACTGTTTTTT

V gene: TRBV19
D gene: .
clone size: .
J gene: TRBJ1-2
CDR3 protein: CASSIGGAHYGYTF
CDR3 DNA: TGTGCCAGTAGTATTGGGGGGGCGCACTATGGCTACACCTTC

V gene: TRBV19
D gene: .
clone size: .
J gene: TRBJ2-7
CDR3 protein: CASSPSPDITNPYEQYF
CDR3 DNA: TGTGCCAGTAGTCCCTCACCGGACATCACGAACCCCTACGAGCAGTACTTC

V gene: TRBV4-1
D gene: .
clone size: .
J gene: TRBJ2-1
CDR3 protein: CASSQEGAGYNEQFF
CDR3 DNA: TGCGCCAGCAGCCAAGAGGGGGCAGGGTACAATGAGCAGTTCTTC

V gene: TRBV19
D gene: .
clone size: .
J gene: TRBJ1-4
CDR3 protein: CASSIYGDPNEKLFF
CDR3 DNA: TGTGCCAGTAGTATATACGGGGATCCTAATGAAAAACTGTTTTTT

V gene: TRBV25-1
D gene: TRBD1
clone size: .
J gene: TRBJ2-5
CDR3 protein: CASSSQGFVEETQYF
CDR3 DNA: TGTGCCAGCAGTTCACAGGGGTTCGTGGAGGAGACCCAGTACTTC

V gene: TRBV2
D gene: .
clone size: .
J gene: TRBJ1-2
CDR3 protein: CASSEARGGYGYTF
CDR3 DNA: TGTGCCAGCAGTGAAGCGCGGGGAGGCTATGGCTACACCTTC

V gene: TRBV6-1
D gene: .
clone size: .
J gene: TRBJ1-5
CDR3 protein: CASSEFPLGGPQHF
CDR3 DNA: TGTGCCAGCAGTGAATTTCCTCTTGGCGGCCCCCAGCATTTT

V gene: TRBV27
D gene: TRBD1
clone size: .
J gene: TRBJ1-5
CDR3 protein: CASSLRQGDASNQPQHF
CDR3 DNA: TGTGCCAGCAGTTTAAGGCAGGGGGACGCGAGCAATCAGCCCCAGCATTTT

V gene: TRBV19
D gene: .
clone size: once
J gene: TRBJ2-3
CDR3 protein: CASSTHRATDTQYF
CDR3 DNA: TGTGCCAGTAGTACTCACAGAGCCACAGATACGCAGTATTTT

V gene: TRBV7-3
D gene: TRBD2
clone size: .
J gene: TRBJ2-5
CDR3 protein: CASSFQAGGRETQYF
CDR3 DNA: TGTGCCAGCAGCTTTCAAGCGGGGGGCCGGGAGACCCAGTACTTC

V gene: TRBV4-3
D gene: .
clone size: .
J gene: TRBJ1-5
CDR3 protein: CASSQDQGPNQPQHF
CDR3 DNA: TGCGCCAGCAGCCAAGATCAGGGGCCCAATCAGCCCCAGCATTTT

V gene: TRBV7-2
D gene: .
clone size: .
J gene: TRBJ2-3
CDR3 protein: CASSLPQGLGTDTQYF
CDR3 DNA: TGTGCCAGCAGCCTGCCACAGGGTTTGGGTACAGATACGCAGTATTTT

V gene: TRBV7-7
D gene: TRBD2
clone size: .
J gene: TRBJ2-5
CDR3 protein: CASSLGLAGGQETQYF
CDR3 DNA: TGTGCTAGCAGCTTAGGGTTAGCGGGGGGCCAAGAGACCCAGTACTTC

V gene: TRBV5-8
D gene: TRBD2
clone size: .
J gene: TRBJ2-1
CDR3 protein: CASSLGGNEQFF
CDR3 DNA: TGTGCCAGCAGCCTCGGGGGGAATGAGCAGTTCTTC

V gene: TRBV6-1
D gene: .
clone size: .
J gene: TRBJ1-1
CDR3 protein: CASSEDSMNTEAFF
CDR3 DNA: TGTGCCAGCAGTGAAGACAGTATGAACACTGAAGCTTTCTTT

V gene: TRBV2
D gene: .
clone size: once
J gene: TRBJ1-6
CDR3 protein: CASSDAQGKPNSPLHF
CDR3 DNA: TGTGCCAGCAGTGACGCCCAGGGAAAACCCAATTCACCCCTCCACTTT

V gene: TRBV2
D gene: .
clone size: .
J gene: TRBJ1-2
CDR3 protein: CASSNQGNYGYTF
CDR3 DNA: TGTGCCAGCAGTAACCAGGGGAACTATGGCTACACCTTC

V gene: TRBV6-1
D gene: .
clone size: .
J gene: TRBJ2-7
CDR3 protein: CASSSGTRGYEQYF
CDR3 DNA: TGTGCCAGCAGTTCCGGGACAAGGGGCTACGAGCAGTACTTC

V gene: TRBV11-3
D gene: .
clone size: .
J gene: TRBJ1-2
CDR3 protein: CASSFGGEGYTF
CDR3 DNA: TGTGCCAGCAGCTTCGGCGGGGAAGGCTACACCTTC